This entry concerns a single T cell receptor beta chain. This clonotype was recorded at least ten times. Its antigen has not been determined. No much larger clone is present one base from it, and per-base qualities are unavailable. The data stem from a study of T cells in Graves' hyperthyroidism and ophthalmopathy (dated by TCRdb to about 2019). Regarding the study in general: Peripheral blood was sampled at the time of initial diagnosis, prior to any treatment. To identify distinguishing TCR V-J signatures, a discovery cohort of roughly 100 patients was used, comprising 40 to 45 with Graves' ophthalmopathy and approximately 57 with stable Graves' hyperthyroidism. Whether ophthalmopathy could be predicted prospectively was tested in an independent validation cohort made up of some 20 hyperthyroidism patients plus 17 patients who later progressed to ophthalmopathy. The 85 to 100 discovery patients were randomly split 7:3 into training and test sets. The study also compared thyroid tissue and blood T-cell repertoires from several Graves' hyperthyroidism patients. After sampling, hyperthyroidism patients received methimazole starting at 30 mg daily, and ophthalmopathy patients received high-dose intravenous methylprednisolone. TCR Vbeta CDR3 sequencing of approximately 140 peripheral blood samples (43 ophthalmopathy, 75 hyperthyroidism and about 17 progressor patients) is reported in the paper. Paper-wide results and their limitations: Ophthalmopathy was separated from stable hyperthyroidism by a 13 V-J signature model, with just over 85% sensitivity and approximately 81% specificity obtained in cross-validation and 80%/75% obtained in testing. Most expanded thyroid clonotypes (frequency above 0.001) were also detected in blood, a finding suggesting that blood repertoires may reflect thyroid immune responses. During validation, the model predicted progression to ophthalmopathy a median of about 6.3 months ahead of onset, with just under 71% sensitivity and 72.22% specificity. No statistical method was used to set the sample size in advance, and investigators knew the group allocation.

Hyperthyroidism patients were aged 18 to 65 years and newly diagnosed, with disease duration of less than 2 months. Exclusion was applied to patients with uncontrolled infections, other autoimmune diseases, pregnancy or lactation. Diagnoses relied on clinical symptoms, serum thyroxine and TRAb, thyroid ultrasound and orbital computed tomography. For progressor patients, blood was drawn at the first diagnosis of hyperthyroidism, before any ophthalmopathy symptoms had appeared. Ficoll-Paque density gradient centrifugation was used to isolate PBMCs from about 10 ml of fresh peripheral blood. Patients classed as progressors first received a Graves' hyperthyroidism diagnosis and then went on to develop ophthalmopathy during follow-up. Total RNA was extracted with Trizol reagent, and quality was checked on an Agilent 2100 Bioanalyzer. TCR beta CDR3 regions were amplified from RNA transcripts. The TCR CDR3 was subjected to a first round of RT-PCR using the HTBI primer set and the Qiagen OneStep RT-PCR kit. Libraries were constructed in a second round of multiplex PCR, after which size selection and purification were carried out. Libraries were sequenced paired-end with 100 bp reads on an Illumina HiSeq2000. Concerning the study's data processing: SOAPnuke was used to process the raw data, throwing out any read that contained adapters or uncalled bases, had a mean Phred below 15, or lacked an exact constant-primer or identifier match. COPE v1.2.5 was used to merge the high-quality paired reads, and each unique nucleotide sequence was defined as a clonotype. Clonotypes were aligned to IMGT TRBV, TRBD and TRBJ reference segments using MiTCR v1.1. The analysis was restricted to V-J combinations with a frequency above 0.0001, which together covered just over 98% of the repertoires. A TCS score was defined as the ratio of F50 (clonal expansion) to E x V (chaos), with BLOSUM62-based TCRdist applied between CDR3 peptides within each V-J. Welch's t-statistics and random forest reduced approximately 520 V-J features to roughly 13, which were used in a naive Bayes classifier (R e1071). TCRdb reworked the public reads: Q25 trimming with fastp, MiXCR clone assembly, productive beta chains retained. Each CDR3 protein appears once, grouped with its most common genes and DNA. TCRdb, rather than the study authors, made the V and J calls. The sample has about 300,000 distinct CDR3 sequences on record, approximately 26% of them singletons. Approximately 25% of the sample is in the top ten clones.

Sequenced material: blood. The source of this sequence is a man aged 35 to 55 with Graves' hyperthyroidism that later progressed to Graves' ophthalmopathy.

The bases read TGTGCCAGCAGTGATTTTACTAGCGGGAGTTTGTACGAGCAGTACTTC. Its translation is CASSDFTSGSLYEQYF. The V and J segments used are TRBV6-1 and TRBJ2-7; TRBD2 fits 11 bases in the junction. Here V drops 3 bases and J drops 4 bases, and the junction holds 8 bases not matched to any gene. The CDR3 runs 16 amino acids, cysteine and phenylalanine included. Here the CDR3 DNA is all that survives: 48 bases in frame from base 1. CDR1 and CDR2, per the germline V gene, are MNHNS and SASEGT.